This TCR beta chain was obtained from a study of blood T cell repertoires in COVID-19. About the research overall: There were acute and convalescent COVID-19 samples, and they came from the United States, Italy and Spain. In each case, the material was cDNA or gDNA derived from T cells, B-cell-depleted T cells, or PBMCs.

In the authors' workflow: Estimates of nucleated cell counts were drawn from the amplification of reference gene primers. Here immunoSEQ multiplex PCR was the method, and the copy in TCRdb shows in-frame clones only, minus some. That table furnishes V, J and clone size, whereas the DNA furnished D and trimming. The profile shows roughly 200,000 clones, about 91% of them singletons. The study drew participants aged 18 to 89 years from 20 to 30 US areas. The TCR sequence derives from a woman aged 40 to 49 with acute COVID-19. Input material: PBMCs or T cells enriched from blood (not recorded which).

The CDR3 DNA reads as TGTGCCAGCAGCTCGGGACAGGAAGCGGGCTACACCTTC. Amino acid sequence: CASSSGQEAGYTF. The chain couples TRBV11-1 to TRBJ1-2; 8 bases align to TRBD1. This CDR3 is built from 13 residues. Germline CDR1 and CDR2: SGHAT and FQDESV (reference sequence). The junction had 6 bases not matched to a gene; V was cut back by 4 bases and J by 8 bases.